This T cell receptor beta chain emerged from a study of cytomegalovirus exposure and HLA in healthy donors. The wider study: Genotyping of 400 or so donors showed that 80% to 90% belonged to the Caucasian-associated ancestry cluster. General study results and limits: HLA alleles were associated with 17,000 or so TCR beta sequences in a later analysis at 0.05 false discovery rate. Earlier results showed most TCR beta V segments being productive about 90% or about 30% of the time.

Trimming removed 3 bases from V and 7 bases from J; junction bases left unmatched: 3. CDR1 and CDR2 from the germline V gene are MGHRA and YSYEKL. This CDR3 is 13 amino acids long. Researchers ran the PCR with 60 Vbeta and 13 Jbeta primers. The assay was immunoSEQ multiplex PCR, and TCRdb's table has in-frame clones only and misses some. The sample lists approximately 160,000 clones, 77% occurring once. This clone showed up just a few times. Its specificity is unknown. The V and J genes are TRBV4-1 and TRBJ2-4; TRBD1 agrees at 7 bases. The sequence derives from a woman in her 30s in good health and CMV-seronegative. The sample consisted of PBMCs. As DNA, the CDR3 is TGCGCCAGCAGCCAGACAGGGCGGAACATTCAGTACTTC. It is translated as CASSQTGRNIQYF.